Reported below is one T cell receptor (beta chain). Each recovered donor of Cohort 3 presented with two negative PCRs, clearance, or symptom resolution. The record originates from a study of blood T cell repertoires in COVID-19. How the authors handled the data: Counts of nucleated cells, estimated from reference gene primer amplification, were obtained. The protocol was immunoSEQ multiplex PCR, while the TCRdb copy is restricted to in-frame clones and leaves out a portion. D and trimming were read from the DNA, whereas the V and J calls and clone size are those reported in that table. The top ten clones hold approximately 8% of a sample with about 200,000 clones, more than 80% of them seen once. Deletions cut 5 bases from V and 3 bases from J, with 15 bases between. The CDR3 spans 15 residues. Germline assignment: CDR1 KGHSH and CDR2 LQKENI.

This rearrangement joins TRBV18 to TRBJ2-3, with a possible D match to TRBD2 (7 bases). The source material was PBMCs or T cells enriched from blood (not recorded which). This clonotype was obtained from a woman aged 18-30 years who had recovered from COVID-19. The chain's CDR3 is CASSSGGGRTDTQYF. CDR3 DNA: TGTGCCAGCTCATCTGGGGGGGGCCGAACAGATACGCAGTATTTT.